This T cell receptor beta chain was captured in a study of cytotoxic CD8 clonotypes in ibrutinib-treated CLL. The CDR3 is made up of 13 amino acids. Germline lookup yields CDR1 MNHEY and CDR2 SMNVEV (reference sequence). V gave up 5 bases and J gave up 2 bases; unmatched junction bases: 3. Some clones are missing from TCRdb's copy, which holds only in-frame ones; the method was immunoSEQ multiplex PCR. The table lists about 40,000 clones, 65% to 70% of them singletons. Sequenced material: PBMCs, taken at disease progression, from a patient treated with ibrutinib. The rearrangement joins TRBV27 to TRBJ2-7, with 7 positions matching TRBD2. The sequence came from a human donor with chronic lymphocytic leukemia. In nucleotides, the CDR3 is TGTGCCAGCAGTATCGGGGGGACCTACGAGCAGTACTTC. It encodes CASSIGGTYEQYF.